One and the same sample provided the 27 T cell receptor beta chains below, sequenced in a study of T cell responses to AZD1222 COVID-19 vaccine (dated by TCRdb to about 2021). The library relied on the immunoSEQ multiplex PCR assay. This is the immuneACCESS table as TCRdb keeps it, with only in-frame sequences that have V and J called. A part of the clones is gone; compared with another copy, unresolved V genes explain less than half, and the rest is unexplained. The sample data list 80,000 to 130,000 clones, and approximately 87% of these were observed just once. The leading ten clones occupy 2.5% to 4% of the sample. Reading the label with the study, this specimen's time point is: baseline before first vaccination. The sample consisted of peripheral blood, taken on day 0 of AZD1222 vaccination. The receptor set was obtained from an adult in good health.

The chain links TRBV6-5 to TRBJ1-5; TRBD1 might be the D (5 bases). Trimming cost V 7 bases and J 0 bases, with 7 bases left between them. Looked up from germline, CDR1 is MNHEY and CDR2 is SVGAGI. The CDR3 runs 13 residues. CDR3 in amino acids: CASMTDSNQPQHF. Here the CDR3 DNA reads TGTGCCAGCATGACAGATAGCAATCAGCCCCAGCATTTT.

This clone was picked up one time. The V gene is TRBV18, the J gene TRBJ2-5; D is uncertain. CDR3 length equals 12 residues. V was clipped by 1 base and J by 1 base, with 1 base between them. The germline V gene has CDR1 KGHSH and CDR2 LQKENI. Here the CDR3 DNA reads TGTGCCAGCTCACCACGCCAAGAGACCCAGTACTTC. Its translation: CASSPRQETQYF.

In this sample, this clone turned up once. V usage is TRBV6-5 and J usage is TRBJ1-5; 10 nucleotides line up with TRBD1. Germline values: CDR1 MNHEY, CDR2 SVGAGI. The CDR3 sequence is 15 residues long. After removal of 6 bases from V and 0 bases from J, the junction contained 2 bases not matched to a gene. The CDR3 is CASRDRGLSNQPQHF. The CDR3 DNA reads as TGTGCCAGCAGAGACAGGGGGCTTAGCAATCAGCCCCAGCATTTT.

The chain links TRBV10-3 to TRBJ2-3, with 12 nucleotides matching TRBD2. The V segment lost 3 bases and the J segment 1 base; nucleotides outside the gene matches: 8. Germline assignment: CDR1 ENHRY and CDR2 SYGVKD. The length of the CDR3 is 18 residues. Here the CDR3 DNA reads TGTGCCATCAGTGAAGCGGGACTAGCGGGTCTCGGCACAGATACGCAGTATTTT. It yields the protein CAISEAGLAGLGTDTQYF.

The chain uses TRBV30 and TRBJ1-4; maybe TRBD1 (6 bases). Germline V gives CDR1 GTSNPN, CDR2 SVGIG (reference sequence). The CDR3 runs 13 residues. With 5 bases removed from V and 8 bases from J, the gap between germline ends came to 15 bases. The CDR3 loop is CAWGQGGAEKLFF. The DNA for the CDR3 is TGTGCCTGGGGTCAAGGGGGAGCGGAAAAACTGTTTTTT.

V is TRBV6-5 and J is TRBJ1-1; D might be TRBD1 (5 bases). Between the trimmed V and J ends, which lost 2 bases and 1 base, there was a span of 8 bases. Germline V gene lookup returns CDR1 MNHEY and CDR2 SVGAGI. The CDR3 is 14 amino acids. CDR3 nucleotides: TGTGCCAGCAGTTACGGGGCCGCGAACACTGAAGCTTTCTTT. This gives the protein CASSYGAANTEAFF.

The V call is TRBV2, the J call TRBJ1-4; D ambiguous. Trimming pared 6 bases from V and 0 bases from J, leaving 11 bases between. The CDR3 loop spans 15 amino acids. Germline values: CDR1 SNHLY, CDR2 FYNNEI. The CDR3: CASRRESATNEKLFF. In DNA, the CDR3 is TGTGCCAGCAGAAGGGAAAGTGCAACTAATGAAAAACTGTTTTTT. The entire variable domain, with the rest obtained from reference TRBV2 and TRBJ1-4, is as follows: EPEVTQTPSHQVTQMGQEVILRCVPISNHLYFYWYRQILGQKVEFLVSFYNNEISEKSEIFDDQFSVERPDGSNFTLKIRSTKLEDSAMYFCASRRESATNEKLFFGSGTQLSVL.

The chain joins TRBV5-1 to TRBJ2-7; D is uncertain. The V and J ends lost 4 bases and 3 bases respectively, with 14 bases between them. CDR1 and CDR2 from the germline V gene are SGHRS and YFSETQ. CDR3 size: 14 residues. CDR3 nucleotide sequence: TGCGCCAGCAGCCCCAGTTGGACGGGCTACGAGCAGTACTTC. Translated, it gives CASSPSWTGYEQYF.

The chain recombines TRBV9 with TRBJ2-3; the D gene is possibly TRBD1 (5 bases). The CDR3 spans 14 residues. CDR1 is SGDLS and CDR2 is YYNGEE in the germline V gene. Trimming cost V 0 bases and J 5 bases, with 10 bases left between them. The CDR3 sequence is CASSVAGYEDTQYF. The CDR3, as DNA: TGTGCCAGCAGCGTAGCAGGGTACGAAGATACGCAGTATTTT. Supplemented by reference TRBV9 and TRBJ2-3, the full variable domain reads DSGVTQTPKHLITATGQRVTLRCSPRSGDLSVYWYQQSLDQGLQFLIQYYNGEERAKGNILERFSAQQFPDLHSELNLSSLELGDSALYFCASSVAGYEDTQYFGPGTRLTVL.

The rearrangement links TRBV6-2 or TRBV6-3 to TRBJ2-3; 7 bases are a match to TRBD2. In germline, CDR1 is MNHEY, CDR2 SVGEGT. The trim removed 5 bases at V and 6 bases at J, leaving 14 bases unmatched. The CDR3 is 16 amino acids. CDR3 DNA: TGTGCCAGCAGTCCCCCGGGCAGCCCGGGAGGCGATACGCAGTATTTT. Translating gives CASSPPGSPGGDTQYF.

This clone has just one count. This rearrangement joins TRBV6-5 to TRBJ1-4; the D is unclear. CDR3 length: 15 amino acids. V lost 8 bases, J lost 5 bases, and 18 bases lay in between. Germline lookup yields CDR1 MNHEY and CDR2 SVGAGI. For the CDR3, the DNA is TGTGCCAGCGCGGCTATGGAGATGGGAAATGAAAAACTGTTTTTT. It encodes CASAAMEMGNEKLFF.

The chain recombines TRBV6-1 with TRBJ1-6; maybe TRBD1 (5 bases). The germline V gene has CDR1 MNHNS and CDR2 SASEGT. This CDR3 contains 17 residues. V lost 4 bases and J lost 0, with 13 bases in between. CDR3 loop: CASSVSTVVSYNSPLHF. In nucleotides, the CDR3 is TGTGCCAGCAGTGTATCGACAGTTGTCTCCTATAATTCACCCCTCCACTTT.

The chain couples TRBV18 to TRBJ1-1; D is ambiguous. Trimming pared 3 bases from V and 1 base from J, leaving 12 bases between. The CDR3 extends over 15 amino acids. Germline loops: CDR1 KGHSH, CDR2 LQKENI. For the CDR3, the DNA is TGTGCCAGCTCACCTAATCGTCAGCCGAACACTGAAGCTTTCTTT. As protein: CASSPNRQPNTEAFF.

This clone was found a few times. This chain uses TRBV18 with TRBJ1-2, with D perhaps matching TRBD1 (6 bases). This CDR3 spans 14 amino acids. CDR1 and CDR2 from the germline V gene are KGHSH and LQKENI. Trimming shortened V by 3 bases and J by 2 bases, and 10 bases separated the two germline ends. The CDR3 protein is CASSPVQGNYGYTF. CDR3 bases: TGTGCCAGCTCACCCGTACAGGGCAACTATGGCTACACCTTC.

The V and J genes are TRBV2 and TRBJ1-4, with 7 bases that match TRBD1. In germline, CDR1 is SNHLY, CDR2 FYNNEI. The CDR3 runs to 14 residues. V was clipped by 4 bases and J by 4 bases; unmatched bases: 3. The CDR3 DNA is TGTGCCAGCAGTGGACAGGGAGGTAATGAAAAACTGTTTTTT. Translated, it gives CASSGQGGNEKLFF.

This chain uses TRBV9 with TRBJ2-4, with 8 nucleotides matching TRBD1. With 3 bases clipped from V and 7 bases from J, the junction kept 6 bases outside the gene matches. CDR3 length equals 14 residues. The germline gives CDR1 SGDLS, CDR2 YYNGEE. As DNA, the CDR3 is TGTGCCAGCAGCGCAGACAGGGGCTGGAACATTCAGTACTTC. Its protein is CASSADRGWNIQYF.

The chain couples TRBV12-3 or TRBV12-4 to TRBJ1-1; D possibly corresponds to TRBD1 (5 bases). The CDR3 is 13 amino acids. Between the trimmed V and J ends, which lost 5 bases and 5 bases, there was a span of 12 bases. CDR3 nucleotides: TGTGCCAGCAGTGCCGGCGGGGGAACTGAAGCTTTCTTT. Translated, it gives CASSAGGGTEAFF.

The gene calls are TRBV18 and TRBJ1-4, with unresolved D. Germline CDR1 is KGHSH and CDR2 is LQKENI. The CDR3 length is 15 residues. V was clipped by 3 bases and J by 0 bases, with 8 bases between them. The CDR3 sequence is CASSPYITTNEKLFF. DNA of the CDR3: TGTGCCAGCTCACCTTACATAACAACTAATGAAAAACTGTTTTTT. Full variable domain (outside the CDR3, taken from reference TRBV18 and TRBJ1-4): NAGVMQNPRHLVRRRGQEARLRCSPMKGHSHVYWYRQLPEEGLKFMVYLQKENIIDESGMPKERFSAEFPKEGPSILRIQQVVRGDSAAYFCASSPYITTNEKLFFGSGTQLSVL.

The rearrangement links TRBV4-1 to TRBJ1-5; 7 bases are a match to TRBD1. The germline CDR1 and CDR2 sequences are MGHRA and YSYEKL. After removal of 3 bases from V and 9 bases from J, the junction contained 8 bases not matched to a gene. The CDR3 extends over 14 amino acids. CDR3 residues: CASSQLQGDRPQHF. In DNA, the CDR3 is TGCGCCAGCAGCCAGCTCCAGGGGGATCGGCCCCAGCATTTT.

J is TRBJ1-1 and V is TRBV3-1 (or the pseudogene TRBV3-2), with TRBD1 as a possible D gene (6 bases). Germline loops: CDR1 LGHDT, CDR2 YNNKEL (reference sequence). V was shortened by 0 bases and J by 3 bases, with 14 bases between the two germline ends. The CDR3 has 16 residues. For the CDR3, the DNA is TGTGCCAGCAGCCAAGATATCACAGGGTTGTACACTGAAGCTTTCTTT. Amino acids: CASSQDITGLYTEAFF.

The chain joins TRBV29-1 to TRBJ1-2, with D tentatively TRBD1 (6 bases). Germline CDR1 reads SQVTM; CDR2 reads ANQGSEA. V dropped 6 bases and J dropped 2 bases, with 16 bases sitting between them. The CDR3 is 14 amino acids. The CDR3 here is CSVETGIGNYGYTF. DNA for the CDR3: TGCAGCGTGGAAACAGGGATAGGGAACTATGGCTACACCTTC.

This chain connects TRBV29-1 to TRBJ1-5; 9 bases are shared with TRBD1. J lost 7 bases, V lost 6 bases, and 7 bases had no gene match. The CDR3 totals 13 residues. Looked up from germline, CDR1 is SQVTM and CDR2 is ANQGSEA. The CDR3, as DNA: TGCAGCGTCGGACAGGGGTCAGGACAGCCCCAGCATTTT. Translation gives CSVGQGSGQPQHF.

V and J are TRBV5-1 and TRBJ2-5, with D perhaps TRBD1 or TRBD2 (6 bases each). Germline CDR1 reads SGHRS; CDR2 reads YFSETQ. The CDR3 is 16 amino acids. Trimming pared 4 bases from V and 2 bases from J, leaving 18 bases between. The CDR3 region has the DNA TGCGCCAGCAGCCCCCTATTGGGGGGCGGTCAAGAGACCCAGTACTTC. Its protein product is CASSPLLGGGQETQYF.

The V and J genes are TRBV19 and TRBJ1-5; maybe TRBD1 (5 bases). The CDR3 is made up of 13 amino acids. V was clipped by 3 bases and J by 6 bases, with 9 bases between them. The germline V gene encodes CDR1 LNHDA and CDR2 SQIVND (reference sequence). The CDR3 reads CASSIQGFQPQHF. Written as DNA, the CDR3 is TGTGCCAGTAGTATTCAGGGATTTCAGCCCCAGCATTTT.

The table lists this clone with a count of one. J is TRBJ1-2 and V is TRBV7-9; 10 bases map to TRBD1. Trimming removed 5 bases from V and 6 bases from J; junction bases left unmatched: 12. The CDR3 contains 16 residues. The germline gives CDR1 SEHNR, CDR2 FQNEAQ (reference sequence). CDR3 region: CASSRDRGADLDGYTF. The CDR3 region has the DNA TGTGCCAGCAGCCGGGACAGGGGCGCGGACCTTGATGGCTACACCTTC.

This chain uses TRBV5-4 with TRBJ2-5; 7 nucleotides agree with TRBD2. The CDR3 totals 15 residues. Germline V gene data show CDR1 as SGHNT and CDR2 as YYREEE (reference sequence). V lost 4 bases, J lost 0 bases, and 6 bases stayed unmatched. CDR3 protein: CASSRPGRDQETQYF. The CDR3 DNA sequence: TGTGCCAGCAGCCGCCCGGGGAGGGACCAAGAGACCCAGTACTTC.

CDR3 protein: CASSRDREPEAFF. In DNA, the CDR3 is TGTGCCAGCTCACGAGACAGGGAGCCTGAAGCTTTCTTT. V usage is TRBV18 and J usage is TRBJ1-1, with 7 nucleotides matching TRBD1. Per germline, CDR1 KGHSH and CDR2 LQKENI. The CDR3 has 13 amino acids. The J segment lost 6 bases and the V segment lost 4 bases, leaving 5 bases of the junction unmatched. Looking up the rest from reference TRBV18 and TRBJ1-1 gives the full variable domain: NAGVMQNPRHLVRRRGQEARLRCSPMKGHSHVYWYRQLPEEGLKFMVYLQKENIIDESGMPKERFSAEFPKEGPSILRIQQVVRGDSAAYFCASSRDREPEAFFGQGTRLTVV.